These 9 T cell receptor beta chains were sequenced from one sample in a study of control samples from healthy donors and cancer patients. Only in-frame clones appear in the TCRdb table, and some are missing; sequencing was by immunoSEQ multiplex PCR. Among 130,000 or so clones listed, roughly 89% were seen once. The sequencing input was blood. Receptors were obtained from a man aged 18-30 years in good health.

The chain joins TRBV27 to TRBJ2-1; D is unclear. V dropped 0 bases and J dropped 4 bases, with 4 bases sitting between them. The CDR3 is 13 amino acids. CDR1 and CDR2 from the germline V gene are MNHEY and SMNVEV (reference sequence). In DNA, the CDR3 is TGTGCCAGCAGTTTATCGTTATACAATGAGCAGTTCTTC. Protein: CASSLSLYNEQFF.

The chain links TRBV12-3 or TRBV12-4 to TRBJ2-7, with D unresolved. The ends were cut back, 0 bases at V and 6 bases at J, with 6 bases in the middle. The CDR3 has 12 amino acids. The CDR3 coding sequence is TGTGCCAGCAGTTTAGCGCTTTCCGAGCAGTACTTC. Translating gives CASSLALSEQYF.

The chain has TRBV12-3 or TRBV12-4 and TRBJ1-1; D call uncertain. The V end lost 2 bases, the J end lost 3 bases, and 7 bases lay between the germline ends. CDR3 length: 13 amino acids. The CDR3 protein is CASSLMAYTEAFF. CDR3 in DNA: TGTGCCAGCAGTTTAATGGCTTACACTGAAGCTTTCTTT.

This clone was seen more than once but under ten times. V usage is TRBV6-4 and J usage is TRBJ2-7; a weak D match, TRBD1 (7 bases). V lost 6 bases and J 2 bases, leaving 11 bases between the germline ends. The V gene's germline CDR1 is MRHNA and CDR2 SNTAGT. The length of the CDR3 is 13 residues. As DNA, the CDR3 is TGTGCCAGCAGGCGGGACAGTACCTACGAGCAGTACTTC. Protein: CASRRDSTYEQYF.

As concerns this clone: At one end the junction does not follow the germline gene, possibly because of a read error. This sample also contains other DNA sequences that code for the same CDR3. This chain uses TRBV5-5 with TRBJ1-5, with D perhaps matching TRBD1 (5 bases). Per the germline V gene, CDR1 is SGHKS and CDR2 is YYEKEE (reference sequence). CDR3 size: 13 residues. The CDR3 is CASSLGDQEPQHF. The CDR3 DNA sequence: TGCGCCAGCAGCTTGGGGGACCAAGAGCCCCAGCATTTT.

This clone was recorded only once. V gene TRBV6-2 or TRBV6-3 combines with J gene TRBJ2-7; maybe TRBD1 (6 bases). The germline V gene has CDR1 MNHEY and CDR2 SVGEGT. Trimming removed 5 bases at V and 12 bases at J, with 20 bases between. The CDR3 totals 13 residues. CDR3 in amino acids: CASSDLGTLGWYF. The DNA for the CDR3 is TGTGCCAGCAGTGATCTCGGGACACTTGGATGGTACTTC.

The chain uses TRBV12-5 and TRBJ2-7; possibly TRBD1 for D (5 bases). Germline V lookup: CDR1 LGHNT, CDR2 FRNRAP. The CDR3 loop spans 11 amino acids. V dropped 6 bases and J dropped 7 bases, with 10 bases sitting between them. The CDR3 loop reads CASGPGWEQYF. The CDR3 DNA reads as TGTGCTAGTGGACCAGGGTGGGAGCAGTACTTC.

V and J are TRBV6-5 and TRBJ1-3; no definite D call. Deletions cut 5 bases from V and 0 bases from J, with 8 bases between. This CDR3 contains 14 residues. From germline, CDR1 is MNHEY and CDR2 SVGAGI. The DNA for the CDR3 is TGTGCCAGCAGTCTACAGTTCTCTGGAAACACCATATATTTT. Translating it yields CASSLQFSGNTIYF.

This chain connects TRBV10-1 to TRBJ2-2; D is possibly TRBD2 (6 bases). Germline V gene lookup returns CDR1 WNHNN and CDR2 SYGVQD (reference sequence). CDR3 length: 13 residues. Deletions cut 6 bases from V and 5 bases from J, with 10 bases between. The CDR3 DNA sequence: TGCGCCAGCAGAACCGGGACTACCGGGGAGCTGTTTTTT. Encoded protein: CASRTGTTGELFF.